These T cell receptor beta chains were read from a single sample in a study of T cells in Graves' hyperthyroidism and ophthalmopathy. TCRdb reanalysed the multiplex PCR reads using MiXCR and keeps one entry per CDR3 protein. The sample lists about 840,000 distinct CDR3 sequences, over 35% occurring once. Sequenced material: blood. These receptors were obtained from a man younger than 35 with Graves' hyperthyroidism. Both conserved end residues are part of each CDR3. Fields, in order: J gene, D gene, clone size, V gene, CDR3 DNA, CDR3 protein. The D gene is left open where the match is weak. Part of the rows lack a size; the others show once, few, many or a class for expanded clones.

TRBJ2-5	.	many	TRBV7-2	TGTGCCAGCAGCCCCTCGGACAGCCAGTACTTC	CASSPSDSQYF
TRBJ1-1	TRBD1	.	TRBV6-5	TGTGCCAGCAGTTACTCGCTCAGGGGGGCGAACACTGAAGCTTTCTTT	CASSYSLRGANTEAFF
TRBJ1-5	TRBD1	.	TRBV27	TGTGCCAGCAGTTGGAGTTCGGGGACAGGTAATCAGCCCCAGCATTTT	CASSWSSGTGNQPQHF
TRBJ2-1	.	many	TRBV20-1	TGCAGTGCTAGCTCGGGACCCGCCGACAATGAGCAGTTCTTC	CSASSGPADNEQFF
TRBJ1-2	.	many	TRBV12-3/TRBV12-4	TGTGCCAGCACTCTCGACGTTAACTATGGCTACACCTTC	CASTLDVNYGYTF
TRBJ1-2	.	few	TRBV18	TGTGCCAGCTCACAGGGGCCGATCTATGGCTACACCTTC	CASSQGPIYGYTF
TRBJ1-1	.	few	TRBV20-1	TGCAGTGCTATGAGGCCGAACACTGAAGCTTTCTTT	CSAMRPNTEAFF
TRBJ1-6	.	.	TRBV7-3	TGTGCCAGCAGCTTAATTCGCGGACAGTTAAATTCACCCCTCCACTTT	CASSLIRGQLNSPLHF
TRBJ1-5	.	many	TRBV10-3	TGTGCCATCAGTGCGAGCGATCAGCCCCAGCATTTT	CAISASDQPQHF
TRBJ2-7	.	few	TRBV27	TGTGCCAGCAGTTTCGTACCATCTCTTGGCTACGAGCAGTACTTC	CASSFVPSLGYEQYF
TRBJ1-2	.	many	TRBV20-1	TGCAGTGCTAAGGCGGGGGAAAACTATGGCTACACCTTC	CSAKAGENYGYTF
TRBJ2-7	TRBD1	once	TRBV10-3	TGTGCCATCAGTGGGGAAGGACAGGGGGACTACGAGCAGTACTTC	CAISGEGQGDYEQYF
TRBJ2-6	.	.	TRBV7-2	TGTGCCAGCAGCTCCGAGGGGGCTGGGGCCAACGTCCTGACTTTC	CASSSEGAGANVLTF
TRBJ2-7	.	.	TRBV7-2	TGTGCCAGCAGCTTAGCCCACCGGGGACGAAAATACGAGCAGTACTTC	CASSLAHRGRKYEQYF
TRBJ2-2	.	few	TRBV6-5	TGTGCCAGCAGTCCCCTCCCCGGGGAGCTGTTTTTT	CASSPLPGELFF
TRBJ2-7	TRBD2	many	TRBV10-3	TGTGCCATCAGTGGGGGGGGGTCCTTCTTCGAGCAGTACTTC	CAISGGGSFFEQYF
TRBJ2-2	.	few	TRBV7-6	TGTGCCAGCAGCTTAGATGGGCCCCTGGGGGAGCTGTTTTTT	CASSLDGPLGELFF
TRBJ1-2	.	.	TRBV6-1	TGTGCCAGCAGTTACTCGACAGTGAATAACTATGGCTACACCTTC	CASSYSTVNNYGYTF
TRBJ2-2	.	.	TRBV20-1	TGCAGTGCTAGGACACCCCCCACCGGGGAGCTGTTTTTT	CSARTPPTGELFF
TRBJ1-2	.	many	TRBV9	TGTGCCAGCAGCGTAGAGCCGGGAGGTGCGCAAGGCTACACCTTC	CASSVEPGGAQGYTF
TRBJ2-5	TRBD1	few	TRBV20-1	TGCAGTGCTCGGGACAGGGGTTTCCAAGACCAGTACTTC	CSARDRGFQDQYF
TRBJ1-3	.	.	TRBV7-9	TGTGCCAGCAGCTACCCCGGGGGGGTCAAAGGAAACACCATATATTTT	CASSYPGGVKGNTIYF